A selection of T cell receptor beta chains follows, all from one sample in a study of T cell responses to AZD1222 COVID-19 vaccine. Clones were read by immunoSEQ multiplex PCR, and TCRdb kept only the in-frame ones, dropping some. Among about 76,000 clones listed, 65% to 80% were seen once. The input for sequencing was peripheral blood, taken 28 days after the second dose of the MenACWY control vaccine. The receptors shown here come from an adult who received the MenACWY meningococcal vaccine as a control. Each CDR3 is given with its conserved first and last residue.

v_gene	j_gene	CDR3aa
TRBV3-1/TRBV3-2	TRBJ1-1	CASSHPDRGAFF
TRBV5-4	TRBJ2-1	CASSREDRAGYNEQFF
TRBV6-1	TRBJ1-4	CASSDMFGNEKLFF
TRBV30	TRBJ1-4	CAWSMGTGAEKLFF
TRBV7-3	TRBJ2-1	CASSLTGRGLF
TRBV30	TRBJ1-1	CAWSRVSGTEAFF
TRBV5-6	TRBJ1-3	CASSGTGLNTIYF
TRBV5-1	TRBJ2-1	CASSPNRIDNEQFF
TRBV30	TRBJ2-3	CAWSVPGPDTQYF
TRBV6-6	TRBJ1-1	CASSPRGQGIEAFF
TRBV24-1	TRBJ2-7	CATSDGGRAEQYF